This TCR beta chain was observed in a study of technical replicates of blood from several donors. Per the germline V gene, CDR1 is SGHRS and CDR2 is YFSETQ. The CDR3 length is 14 residues. TCRdb's table, derived via immunoSEQ multiplex PCR, lists solely in-frame clones and lacks some. The sample lists about 56,000 clones, 90% to 95% occurring once. As regards this clone: Relative to the germline gene, one junction end is altered; a read error may explain this.

The rearrangement joins TRBV5-1 to TRBJ2-7, with D tentatively TRBD1 or TRBD2 (5 bases each). The sample consisted of PBMCs. The source of this sequence is a human donor in good health. Some clones in this sample may be carry-over from other donors' samples. As DNA, the CDR3 is TGCGCCAGCAGGTTGGGGACCGACAGTCCGAAACAGTACTTC. The encoded protein is CASRLGTDSPKQYF.